The clone carrying this T cell receptor beta chain was picked up many times. The germline V gene has CDR1 SNHLY and CDR2 FYNNEI. V was cut by 3 bases and J by 8 bases, with 14 bases left in between. This CDR3 spans 14 amino acids. TCRbeta library construction was performed incorporating unique molecular identifiers. TCRdb analysed the PCR reads with MiXCR anew, one entry per CDR3 protein. Of more than 550,000 distinct CDR3 sequences in the sample, roughly a tenth were seen once. These data originate in a study of T-cell reconstitution after alpha-beta-depleted transplantation in children. The chain uses TRBV2 and TRBJ2-1; tentatively, D is TRBD2 (6 bases). Sequenced here: PBMCs from the stem cell graft donor, sampled from the stem cell graft. The TCR sequence derives from a human donor who donated a stem cell graft to a child with acute myeloid leukemia. CDR3 in amino acids: CASSDGGSVHEQFF. The CDR3 DNA reads as TGTGCCAGCAGTGATGGGGGGAGTGTCCATGAGCAGTTCTTC.